This T cell receptor beta chain derives from a study of technical replicates of blood from a handful of donors. Trimming removed 6 bases from V and 5 bases from J, with 10 bases in between. The CDR3 totals 12 residues. The germline CDR1 and CDR2 sequences are SNHLY and FYNNEI. This clone was observed a few times. Sequencing was performed with immunoSEQ multiplex PCR; in TCRdb, only in-frame clones are kept and a portion is missing. The repertoire includes 98,000 or so clones, 95% of them detected once, and 0.21% sits in the top ten. The source material was T cells isolated from PBMCs. The chain links TRBV2 to TRBJ1-1, with no clear D. This clonotype was obtained from a human donor in good health. This chain's CDR3 is CASRREGTEAFF. CDR3 in DNA: TGTGCCAGCAGGAGGGAAGGAACTGAAGCTTTCTTT.